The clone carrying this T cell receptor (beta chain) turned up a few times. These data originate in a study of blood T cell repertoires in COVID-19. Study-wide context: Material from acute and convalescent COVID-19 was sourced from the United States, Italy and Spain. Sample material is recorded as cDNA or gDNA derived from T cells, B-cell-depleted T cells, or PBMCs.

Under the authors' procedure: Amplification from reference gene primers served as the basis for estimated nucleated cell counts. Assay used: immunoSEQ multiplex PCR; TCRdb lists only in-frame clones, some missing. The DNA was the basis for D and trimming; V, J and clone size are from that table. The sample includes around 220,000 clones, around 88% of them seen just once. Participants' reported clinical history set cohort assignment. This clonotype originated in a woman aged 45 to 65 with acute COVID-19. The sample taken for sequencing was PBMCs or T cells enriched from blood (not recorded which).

CDR3 sequence (DNA): TGTGCCAGCAGAAACGGAGACAGGTTCCATGGCTACACCTTC. It is translated as CASRNGDRFHGYTF. V usage is TRBV6-5 and J usage is TRBJ1-2, with D perhaps matching TRBD1 (6 bases). This CDR3 spans 14 amino acids. The V gene lost 6 bases and the J gene lost 6 bases, with 17 bases spanning the gap. CDR1 and CDR2 from the germline V gene are MNHEY and SVGAGI.